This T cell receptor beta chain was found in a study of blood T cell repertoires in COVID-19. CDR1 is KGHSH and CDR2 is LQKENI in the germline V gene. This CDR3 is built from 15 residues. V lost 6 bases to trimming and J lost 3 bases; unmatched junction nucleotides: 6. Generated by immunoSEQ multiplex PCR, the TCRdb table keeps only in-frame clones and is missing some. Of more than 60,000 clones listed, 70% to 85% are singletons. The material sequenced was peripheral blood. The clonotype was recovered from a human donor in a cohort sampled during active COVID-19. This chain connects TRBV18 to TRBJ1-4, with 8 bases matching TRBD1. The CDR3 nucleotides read TGTGCCAGCTCTTCGGACAGGGTTGCTAATGAAAAACTGTTTTTT. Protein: CASSSDRVANEKLFF.